The 9 T cell receptor beta chains below come from one sample, sequenced in a study of T cell repertoires and Cas9 in healthy adults. The method was immunoSEQ multiplex PCR; TCRdb's version includes in-frame clones alone and lacks a portion of them. The table lists about 22,000 clones, about 90% of them singletons. Material for sequencing was CD4+ effector T cells (CD127+, CD25-, CD137-, CD154-) from PBMCs; culture status not recorded. The receptors were gathered from a human donor in good health.

V gene TRBV2 combines with J gene TRBJ1-3; D uncertain. Germline V lookup: CDR1 SNHLY, CDR2 FYNNEI. Trimming stripped 4 bases from V and 1 base from J, with 8 bases between. CDR3 size: 14 residues. The CDR3 loop is CASSAVASGNTIYF. CDR3 sequence (DNA): TGTGCCAGCAGTGCCGTGGCGTCTGGAAACACCATATATTTT.

The V call is TRBV5-4, the J call TRBJ2-1; D uncertain. Germline V gene lookup returns CDR1 SGHNT and CDR2 YYREEE (reference sequence). V was pared by 4 bases and J by 9 bases, with 20 bases between. CDR3 length: 15 residues. CDR3 DNA sequence: TGTGCCAGCAGCCAGGACCCTGGCCTTGGCGGTGAGCAGTTCTTC. Protein product: CASSQDPGLGGEQFF.

The V call is TRBV2, the J call TRBJ2-7, with a weak D call TRBD1 (6 bases). Germline assignment: CDR1 SNHLY and CDR2 FYNNEI. The CDR3 is 13 amino acids. V was cut by 6 bases and J by 11 bases, with 20 bases left in between. The CDR3 is CASRRFTGYIKYF. The CDR3 DNA sequence: TGTGCCAGCAGGAGATTTACAGGGTATATCAAGTACTTC.

V usage is TRBV10-3 and J usage is TRBJ2-1; D uncertain. The CDR3 runs to 13 residues. V was clipped by 5 bases and J by 9 bases, with 14 bases between them. Germline V gives CDR1 ENHRY, CDR2 SYGVKD. CDR3 coding DNA: TGTGCCATCAGTTCCCTGCCGGGCAGTGAGCAGTTCTTC. As protein: CAISSLPGSEQFF.

V and J are TRBV5-4 and TRBJ2-7; the match to TRBD1 covers 9 bases. CDR1 is SGHNT and CDR2 is YYREEE in the germline V gene (reference sequence). The V segment lost 4 bases and the J segment 2 bases; nucleotides outside the gene matches: 16. This CDR3 has 18 residues. This chain's CDR3 is CASSRPGTGPGVPYEQYF. The CDR3 DNA sequence: TGTGCCAGCAGCCGTCCCGGGACAGGGCCCGGGGTACCCTACGAGCAGTACTTC.

This chain uses TRBV7-9 with TRBJ2-2; D is unclear. CDR1 and CDR2 from the germline V gene are SEHNR and FQNEAQ (reference sequence). The CDR3 sequence is 14 residues long. The ends were cut back, 1 base at V and 2 bases at J, with 5 bases in the middle. The CDR3 DNA follows: TGTGCCAGCAGCTTAGGAACCAACACCGGGGAGCTGTTTTTT. It codes for CASSLGTNTGELFF.

The chain carries TRBV4-3 and TRBJ1-1; TRBD1 might be the D (6 bases). The ends were cut back, 0 bases at V and 7 bases at J, with 15 bases in the middle. Germline CDR1 is LGHNA and CDR2 is YSLEER. This CDR3 has 15 residues. DNA for the CDR3: TGCGCCAGCAGCCAAGACGGTTCGGGGGGGCTTGAAGCTTTCTTT. Its translation is CASSQDGSGGLEAFF.

The CDR3: CASSYMGASYNEQFF. CDR3 coding DNA: TGTGCCAGCAGTTACATGGGTGCTTCCTACAATGAGCAGTTCTTC. V is TRBV6-5 and J is TRBJ2-1, with no clear D. CDR1 is MNHEY, CDR2 SVGAGI, per germline. With 2 bases removed from V and 1 base from J, the gap between germline ends came to 9 bases. The CDR3 is 15 residues long.

This sequence joins TRBV30 and TRBJ2-4, with TRBD2 identical over 14 bases. Germline V gene lookup returns CDR1 GTSNPN and CDR2 SVGIG (reference sequence). V lost 5 bases and J lost 3; bases outside the gene matches: 0. The CDR3 consists of 14 residues. The CDR3 loop is CAWGTSGGKNIQYF. In nucleotides, the CDR3 is TGTGCCTGGGGGACTAGCGGGGGCAAAAACATTCAGTACTTC.